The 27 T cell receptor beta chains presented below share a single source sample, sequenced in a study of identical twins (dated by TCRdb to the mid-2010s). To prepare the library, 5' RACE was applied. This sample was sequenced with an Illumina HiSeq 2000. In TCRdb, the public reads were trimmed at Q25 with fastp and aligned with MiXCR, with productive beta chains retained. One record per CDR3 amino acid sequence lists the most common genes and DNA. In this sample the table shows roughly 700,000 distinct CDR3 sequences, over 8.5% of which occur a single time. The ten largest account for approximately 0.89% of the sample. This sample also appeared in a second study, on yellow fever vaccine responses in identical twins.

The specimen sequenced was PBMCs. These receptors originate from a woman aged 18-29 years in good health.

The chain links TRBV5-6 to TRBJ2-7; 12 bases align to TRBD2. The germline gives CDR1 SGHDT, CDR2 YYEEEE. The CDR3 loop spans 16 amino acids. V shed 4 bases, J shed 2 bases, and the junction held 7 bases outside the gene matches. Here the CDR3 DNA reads TGTGCCAGCAGCCGTCTAGCGGGGGGGCCCACCTACGAGCAGTACTTC. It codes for CASSRLAGGPTYEQYF.

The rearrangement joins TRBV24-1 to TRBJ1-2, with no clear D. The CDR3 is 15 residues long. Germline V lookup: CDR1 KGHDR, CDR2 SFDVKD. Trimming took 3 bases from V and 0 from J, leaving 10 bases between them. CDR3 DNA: TGTGCCACCAGTGATGCTCTAGACCCTAACTATGGCTACACCTTC. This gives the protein CATSDALDPNYGYTF.

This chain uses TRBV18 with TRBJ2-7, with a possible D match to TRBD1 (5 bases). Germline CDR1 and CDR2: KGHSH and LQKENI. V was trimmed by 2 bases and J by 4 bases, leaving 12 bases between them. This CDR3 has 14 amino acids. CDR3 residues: CASSPGAPLYEQYF. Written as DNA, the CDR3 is TGTGCCAGCTCACCAGGGGCACCTTTATACGAGCAGTACTTC.

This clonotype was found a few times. Here the CDR3 DNA reads TGTGCCACAGAGGGGGGGACTAGGCAATTCACAGATACGCAGTATTTT. Residues: CATEGGTRQFTDTQYF. The V call is TRBV6-1, the J call TRBJ2-3; 8 bases align to TRBD2. Germline CDR1 is MNHNS and CDR2 is SASEGT. The trim removed 10 bases at V and 2 bases at J, leaving 14 bases unmatched. The CDR3 covers 16 residues.

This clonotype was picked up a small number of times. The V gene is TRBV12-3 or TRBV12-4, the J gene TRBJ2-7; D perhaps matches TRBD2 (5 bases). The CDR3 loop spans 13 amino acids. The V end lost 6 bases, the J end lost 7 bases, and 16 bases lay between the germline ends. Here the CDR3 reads CASSRLGTGEQYF. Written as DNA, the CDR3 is TGTGCCAGCAGCCGTCTGGGCACGGGAGAGCAGTACTTC.

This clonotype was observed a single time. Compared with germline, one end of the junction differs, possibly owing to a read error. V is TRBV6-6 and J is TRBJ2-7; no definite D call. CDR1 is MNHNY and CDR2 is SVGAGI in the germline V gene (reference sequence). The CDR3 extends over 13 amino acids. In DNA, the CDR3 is TGTGCCAGCAGATACTCGTCGGAGAACGAGCAGTACTTC. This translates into CASRYSSENEQYF.

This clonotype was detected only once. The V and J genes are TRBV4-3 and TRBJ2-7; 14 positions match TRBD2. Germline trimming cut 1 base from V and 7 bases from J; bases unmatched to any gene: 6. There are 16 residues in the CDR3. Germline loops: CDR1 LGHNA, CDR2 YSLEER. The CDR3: CASSQGLAGGEEEQYF. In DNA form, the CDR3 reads TGCGCCAGCAGCCAAGGACTAGCGGGAGGGGAAGAGGAGCAGTACTTC.

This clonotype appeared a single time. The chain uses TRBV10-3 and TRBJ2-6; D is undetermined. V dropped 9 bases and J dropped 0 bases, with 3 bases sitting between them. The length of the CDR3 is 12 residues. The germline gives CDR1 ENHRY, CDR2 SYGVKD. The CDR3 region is CAMNSGANVLTF. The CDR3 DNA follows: TGTGCCATGAACTCTGGGGCCAACGTCCTGACTTTC.

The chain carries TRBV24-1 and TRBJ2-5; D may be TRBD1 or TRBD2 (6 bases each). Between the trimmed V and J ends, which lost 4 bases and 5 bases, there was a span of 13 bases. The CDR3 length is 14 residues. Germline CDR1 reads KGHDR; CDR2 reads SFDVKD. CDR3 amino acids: CATSEPGAGETQYF. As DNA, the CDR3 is TGTGCCACCAGTGAGCCGGGGGCCGGCGAGACCCAGTACTTC.

The CDR3 sequence is CASSGGLLGSGANVLTF. In DNA, the CDR3 is TGTGCCAGCAGTGGGGGACTCCTGGGCTCTGGGGCCAACGTCCTGACTTTC. V gene TRBV25-1 combines with J gene TRBJ2-6; weak D call: TRBD2 (6 bases). CDR3 length: 17 amino acids. The V and J ends lost 4 bases and 0 bases respectively, with 13 bases between them. CDR1 MGHDK and CDR2 SYGVNS come from the germline V gene.

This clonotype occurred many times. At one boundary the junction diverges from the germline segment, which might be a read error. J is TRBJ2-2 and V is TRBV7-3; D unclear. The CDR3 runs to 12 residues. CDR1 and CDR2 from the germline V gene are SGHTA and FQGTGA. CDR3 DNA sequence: TGCGCCAGCAGCTCGTCCGGCGGGGAGCTGTTTTTT. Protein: CASSSSGGELFF. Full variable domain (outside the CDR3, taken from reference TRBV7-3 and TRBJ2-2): GAGVSQTPSNKVTEKGKYVELRCDPISGHTALYWYRQSLGQGPEFLIYFQGTGAADDSGLPNDRFFAVRPEGSVSTLKIQRTERGDSAVYLCASSSSGGELFFGEGSRLTVL.

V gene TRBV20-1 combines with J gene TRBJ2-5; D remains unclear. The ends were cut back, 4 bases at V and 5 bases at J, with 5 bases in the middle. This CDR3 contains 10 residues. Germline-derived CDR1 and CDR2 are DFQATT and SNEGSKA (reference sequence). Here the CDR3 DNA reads TGCAGTGCTAAGGGCGAGACCCAGTACTTC. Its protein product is CSAKGETQYF.

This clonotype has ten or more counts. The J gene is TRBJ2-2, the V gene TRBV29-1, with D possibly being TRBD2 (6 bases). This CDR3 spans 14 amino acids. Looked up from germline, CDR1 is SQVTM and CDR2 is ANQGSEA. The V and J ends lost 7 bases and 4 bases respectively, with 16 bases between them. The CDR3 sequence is CSANLATITGELFF. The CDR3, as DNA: TGCAGCGCTAACCTAGCGACTATCACCGGGGAGCTGTTTTTT.

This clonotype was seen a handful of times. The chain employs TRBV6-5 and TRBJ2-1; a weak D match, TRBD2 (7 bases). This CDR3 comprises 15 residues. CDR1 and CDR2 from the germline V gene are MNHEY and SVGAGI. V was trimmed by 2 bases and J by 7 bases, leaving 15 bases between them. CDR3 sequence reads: CASSYGGARLNEQFF. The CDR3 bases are TGTGCCAGCAGTTACGGGGGGGCGAGGTTGAATGAGCAGTTCTTC.

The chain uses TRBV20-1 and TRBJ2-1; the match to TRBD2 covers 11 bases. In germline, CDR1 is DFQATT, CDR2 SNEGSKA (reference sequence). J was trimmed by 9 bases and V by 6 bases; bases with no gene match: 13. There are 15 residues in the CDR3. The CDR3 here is CSAAGLAGTWGEQFF. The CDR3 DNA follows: TGCAGTGCCGCCGGACTAGCGGGCACCTGGGGTGAGCAGTTCTTC.

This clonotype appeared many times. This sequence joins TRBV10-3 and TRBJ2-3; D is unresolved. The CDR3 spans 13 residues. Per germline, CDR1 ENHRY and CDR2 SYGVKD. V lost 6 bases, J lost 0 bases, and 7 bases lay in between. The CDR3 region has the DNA TGTGCCATCAGGCCTACTAGCACAGATACGCAGTATTTT. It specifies CAIRPTSTDTQYF.

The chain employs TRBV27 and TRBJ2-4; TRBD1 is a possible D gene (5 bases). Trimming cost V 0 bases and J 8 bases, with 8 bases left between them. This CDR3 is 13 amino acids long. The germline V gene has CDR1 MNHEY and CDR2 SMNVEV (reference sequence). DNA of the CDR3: TGTGCCAGCAGTTTATCCAGGGAATACATTCAGTACTTC. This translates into CASSLSREYIQYF.

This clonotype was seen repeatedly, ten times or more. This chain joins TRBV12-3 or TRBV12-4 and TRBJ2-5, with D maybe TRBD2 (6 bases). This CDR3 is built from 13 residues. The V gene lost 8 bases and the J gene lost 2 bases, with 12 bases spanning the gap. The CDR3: CASLAHSQETQYF. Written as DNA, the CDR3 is TGTGCCAGCCTAGCGCATTCACAAGAGACCCAGTACTTC.

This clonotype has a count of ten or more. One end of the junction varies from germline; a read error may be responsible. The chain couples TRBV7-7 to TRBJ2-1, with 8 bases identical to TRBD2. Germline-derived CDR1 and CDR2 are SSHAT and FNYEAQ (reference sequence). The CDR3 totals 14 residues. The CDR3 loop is CASSPPLASGEQFF. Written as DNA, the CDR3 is TGTGCTAGCAGCCCCCCTCTGGCTAGCGGGGAGCAGTTCTTC.

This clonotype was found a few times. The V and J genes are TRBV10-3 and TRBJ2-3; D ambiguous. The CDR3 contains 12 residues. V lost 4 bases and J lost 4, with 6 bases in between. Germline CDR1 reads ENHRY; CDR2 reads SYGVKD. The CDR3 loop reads CAISVDADTQYF. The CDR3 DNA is TGTGCCATCAGTGTGGACGCAGATACGCAGTATTTT.

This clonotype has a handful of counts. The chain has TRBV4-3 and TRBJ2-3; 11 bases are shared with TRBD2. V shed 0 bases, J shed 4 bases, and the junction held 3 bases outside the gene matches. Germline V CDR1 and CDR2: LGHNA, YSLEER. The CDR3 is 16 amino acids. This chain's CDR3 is CASSQDSGRVPDTQYF. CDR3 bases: TGCGCCAGCAGCCAAGATAGCGGGAGGGTCCCAGATACGCAGTATTTT.

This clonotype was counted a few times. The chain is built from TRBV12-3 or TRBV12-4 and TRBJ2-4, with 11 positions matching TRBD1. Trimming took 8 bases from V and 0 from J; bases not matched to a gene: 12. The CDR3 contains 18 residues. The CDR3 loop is CASLQGDRGSLAKNIQYF. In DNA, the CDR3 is TGTGCCAGCTTGCAAGGGGACAGGGGGTCACTAGCCAAAAACATTCAGTACTTC.

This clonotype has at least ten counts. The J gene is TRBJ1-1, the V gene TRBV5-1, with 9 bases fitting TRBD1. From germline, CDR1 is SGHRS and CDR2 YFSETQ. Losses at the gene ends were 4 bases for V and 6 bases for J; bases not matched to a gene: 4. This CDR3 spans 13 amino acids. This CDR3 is CASSATGGAEAFF. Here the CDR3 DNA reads TGCGCCAGCAGCGCGACAGGGGGAGCTGAAGCTTTCTTT.

The CDR3 DNA follows: TGTGCCAGCACCCCGCCAGTGCGCACAGATACGCAGTATTTT. Protein sequence: CASTPPVRTDTQYF. V gene TRBV11-2 combines with J gene TRBJ2-3; D gene ambiguous. Germline assignment: CDR1 SGHAT and CDR2 FQNNGV. CDR3 length: 14 residues. V was clipped by 7 bases and J by 1 base, with 12 bases between them.

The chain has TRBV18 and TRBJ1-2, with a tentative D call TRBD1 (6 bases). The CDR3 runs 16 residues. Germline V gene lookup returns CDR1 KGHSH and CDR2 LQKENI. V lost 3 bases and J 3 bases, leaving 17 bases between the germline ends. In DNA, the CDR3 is TGTGCCAGCTCACCGATGGACGGGGGGGCTCACTATGGCTACACCTTC. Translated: CASSPMDGGAHYGYTF.

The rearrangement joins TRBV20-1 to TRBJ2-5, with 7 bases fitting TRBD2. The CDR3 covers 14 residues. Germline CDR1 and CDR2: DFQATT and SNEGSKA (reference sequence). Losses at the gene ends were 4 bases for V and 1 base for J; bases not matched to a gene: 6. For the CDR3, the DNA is TGCAGTGCTAAAAGCGGGGAGCCCCAAGAGACCCAGTACTTC. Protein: CSAKSGEPQETQYF.

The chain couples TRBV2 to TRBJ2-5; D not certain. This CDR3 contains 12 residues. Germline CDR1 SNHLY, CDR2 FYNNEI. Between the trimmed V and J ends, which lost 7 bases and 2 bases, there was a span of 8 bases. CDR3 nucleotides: TGTGCCAGCAAGGCAGTTCAAGAGACCCAGTACTTC. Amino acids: CASKAVQETQYF.